This T cell receptor beta chain appears in the sequencing data of a study of blood T cell repertoires in COVID-19. In the study overall: In each case, the material was cDNA or gDNA derived from T cells, B-cell-depleted T cells, or PBMCs.

The CDR3 spans 15 residues. V trimming: 7 bases; J trimming: 4 bases; junction bases outside the gene matches: 9. Germline V CDR1 and CDR2: SGHTA, FQGNSA. This clone was found a few times. TCRdb's table, derived via immunoSEQ multiplex PCR, lists solely in-frame clones and lacks some. This sample carries about 180,000 clones, approximately 83% of them seen once, and the ten largest clones take 3% to 3.5%. The sample was peripheral blood. The rearrangement uses TRBV7-2 and TRBJ2-3; 9 bases fit TRBD2. This TCR was sampled from a man aged 60 to 69 with acute or convalescent COVID-19. CDR3 coding DNA: TGTGCCAGCATCCGTAGCGGGAGTCCCGCAGATACGCAGTATTTT. This sequence encodes CASIRSGSPADTQYF.